The rows below give T cell receptor beta chains drawn from one sample of a study of blood T cell repertoires in COVID-19. The assay was immunoSEQ multiplex PCR, and TCRdb's table has in-frame clones only and misses some. The sample has approximately 360,000 clones, 80% to 85% seen once. The sample comprised PBMCs or T cells enriched from blood (not recorded which). These receptors all come from a woman in her forties or fifties who had recovered from COVID-19. CDR3s include the opening cysteine and the closing phenylalanine or tryptophan. The order of the fields is J gene, clone size, D gene, V gene, CDR3 DNA, CDR3 protein. The D gene is left open where the match is weak. For some rows the clone size is stated as once, few or many, or as a class when expanded; others skip it.

j_call: TRBJ1-2
clone_size: NA
d_call: TRBD1
v_call: TRBV28
cdr3_nt: TGTGCCAGCAGAATTCGACAGGGGACTAACTATGGCTACACCTTC
cdr3_aa: CASRIRQGTNYGYTF

j_call: TRBJ1-6
clone_size: NA
d_call: NA
v_call: TRBV7-9
cdr3_nt: TGTGCCAGCAGCTTAGACCAGGGTAATTCACCCCTCCACTTT
cdr3_aa: CASSLDQGNSPLHF

j_call: TRBJ2-7
clone_size: NA
d_call: TRBD1
v_call: TRBV2
cdr3_nt: TGTGCCAGCAGTGACCGGACAGGCTTCTACGAGCAGTACTTC
cdr3_aa: CASSDRTGFYEQYF

j_call: TRBJ1-2
clone_size: NA
d_call: NA
v_call: TRBV25-1
cdr3_nt: TGTGCCAGCAGTGAATCAGGGGATCGGTATGGCTACACCTTC
cdr3_aa: CASSESGDRYGYTF

j_call: TRBJ1-2
clone_size: NA
d_call: NA
v_call: TRBV6-1
cdr3_nt: TGTGCCAGCAGTGAAGCGCTGAGGGACATCGCCGCCCGGGTCTATGGCTACACCTTC
cdr3_aa: CASSEALRDIAARVYGYTF

j_call: TRBJ1-2
clone_size: few
d_call: NA
v_call: TRBV27
cdr3_nt: TGTGCCAGCAGTCCATTCCCGTTAGCTAACTATGGCTACACCTTC
cdr3_aa: CASSPFPLANYGYTF

j_call: TRBJ1-4
clone_size: NA
d_call: TRBD1
v_call: TRBV6-4
cdr3_nt: TGTGCCAGCGCCGGGACAGCCATATTTAATGAAAAACTGTTTTTT
cdr3_aa: CASAGTAIFNEKLFF

j_call: TRBJ1-2
clone_size: few
d_call: TRBD1
v_call: TRBV6-2/TRBV6-3
cdr3_nt: TGTGCCAGCACCCCTTCACAGGGGCCGTATGGCTACACCTTC
cdr3_aa: CASTPSQGPYGYTF

j_call: TRBJ1-3
clone_size: NA
d_call: NA
v_call: TRBV3-1/TRBV3-2
cdr3_nt: TGTGCCAGCAGCCCCTCTTTAACTGGAAACACCATATATTTT
cdr3_aa: CASSPSLTGNTIYF

j_call: TRBJ2-1
clone_size: NA
d_call: TRBD1
v_call: TRBV24-1
cdr3_nt: TGTGCCACCAGTTCCGGGACAGGGGTAGACAATGAGCAGTTCTTC
cdr3_aa: CATSSGTGVDNEQFF

j_call: TRBJ1-2
clone_size: few
d_call: TRBD1
v_call: TRBV4-3
cdr3_nt: TGCGCCAGCAGCCAAGTAGGTCCAGGGGGCAATGGCTACACCTTC
cdr3_aa: CASSQVGPGGNGYTF